The clone carrying this T cell receptor beta chain was detected ten times or more. It was RNA transcripts that yielded the amplified TCR beta CDR3 regions. Using the HTBI primer set, a first-round RT-PCR was run on the TCR CDR3. One entry per CDR3 protein results from TCRdb running MiXCR on the multiplex PCR reads. Found here are about 640,000 distinct CDR3 sequences, 14% of them singletons; the top ten hold under 15%. The ends lost 5 bases at V and 3 bases at J; junction bases unmatched: 12. The germline gives CDR1 SEHNR, CDR2 FQNEAQ (reference sequence). This CDR3 has 16 amino acids. This sample is drawn from a study of T cells in Graves' hyperthyroidism and ophthalmopathy.

This chain uses TRBV7-9 with TRBJ2-7; 8 bases are a match to TRBD1. Sequenced material: blood. This sequence was found in a woman aged 45-59 years with Graves' ophthalmopathy. The CDR3 loop is CASSRLRETGDYEQYF. CDR3 coding DNA: TGTGCCAGCAGCCGACTCCGAGAGACAGGGGACTACGAGCAGTACTTC.